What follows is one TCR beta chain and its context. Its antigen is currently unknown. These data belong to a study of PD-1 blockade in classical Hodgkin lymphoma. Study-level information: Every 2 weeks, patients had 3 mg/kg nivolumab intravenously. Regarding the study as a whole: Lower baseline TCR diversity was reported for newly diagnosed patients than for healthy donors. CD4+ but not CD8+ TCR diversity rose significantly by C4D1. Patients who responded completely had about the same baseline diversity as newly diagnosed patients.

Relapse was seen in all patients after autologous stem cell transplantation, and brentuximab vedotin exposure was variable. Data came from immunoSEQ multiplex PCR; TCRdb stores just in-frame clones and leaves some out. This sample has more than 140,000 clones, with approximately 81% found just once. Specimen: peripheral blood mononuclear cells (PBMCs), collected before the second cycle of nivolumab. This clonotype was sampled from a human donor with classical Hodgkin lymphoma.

The CDR3 region has the DNA TGTGCCAGTAGTTTTCTTGGGTTCGGGGGCCATGAGCAGTTCTTC. This encodes CASSFLGFGGHEQFF. V and J are TRBV19 and TRBJ2-1; D tentatively fits TRBD1 or TRBD2 (6 bases each). The CDR3 loop spans 15 amino acids. Looked up from germline, CDR1 is LNHDA and CDR2 is SQIVND (reference sequence). V was shortened by 5 bases and J by 8 bases, with 19 bases between the two germline ends.